Shown below are 4 T cell receptor beta chains from a single sample sequenced in a study of patients and donors after allogeneic stem cell transplantation. A single record per CDR3 protein comes from TCRdb applying MiXCR to the RT-PCR reads. The repertoire holds 190,000 or so distinct CDR3 sequences, with 40% to 45% as singletons. Sequenced input: blood, either unsorted or a sorted T cell fraction (not recorded which). The receptor source for this set is a human donor who was either an allogeneic HSCT recipient or a stem cell or donor lymphocyte infusion donor (not recorded which). It is not recorded whose cells these are; they may come from a transplant donor.

The table lists this clonotype with a few counts. This chain uses TRBV12-3 or TRBV12-4 with TRBJ1-4; 8 bases map to TRBD1. The CDR3 spans 15 residues. With V trimmed by 6 bases and J by 6 bases, 9 bases remained unmatched. The CDR3, as DNA: TGTGCCAGCAGGCTAGACAGGGGAGGAGATGAAAAACTGTTTTTT. It yields the protein CASRLDRGGDEKLFF.

The rearrangement joins TRBV27 to TRBJ2-7, with 13 bases lining up with TRBD2. The CDR3 has 17 residues. Trimming at V came to 0 bases and at J to 4 bases, leaving 6 bases not matched to a gene. Germline V gene data show CDR1 as MNHEY and CDR2 as SMNVEV (reference sequence). CDR3 sequence: CASSLSRGLAGEYEQYF. The CDR3 bases are TGTGCCAGCAGTTTATCACGAGGACTAGCGGGAGAATACGAGCAGTACTTC.

This rearrangement joins TRBV4-3 to TRBJ1-2, with TRBD1 matching 9 bases. Looked up from germline, CDR1 is LGHNA and CDR2 is YSLEER. The CDR3 totals 16 residues. V lost 3 bases, J lost 6 bases, and 11 bases stayed unmatched. In DNA form, the CDR3 reads TGCGCCAGCAGCCACAAAGGGACAGGGTCTAGTCATGGCTACACCTTC. Residues: CASSHKGTGSSHGYTF.

This clonotype showed up just once. A read error may explain this, as a much larger clone is one base away. V is TRBV5-1 and J is TRBJ1-5; 8 nucleotides align to TRBD1. This CDR3 has 14 residues. Per germline, CDR1 SGHRS and CDR2 YFSETQ. This chain's CDR3 is CAGSLEPGGHAQHF. The DNA of the CDR3 is TGCGCCGGCAGCTTGGAGCCAGGGGGCCACGCCCAGCATTTT.